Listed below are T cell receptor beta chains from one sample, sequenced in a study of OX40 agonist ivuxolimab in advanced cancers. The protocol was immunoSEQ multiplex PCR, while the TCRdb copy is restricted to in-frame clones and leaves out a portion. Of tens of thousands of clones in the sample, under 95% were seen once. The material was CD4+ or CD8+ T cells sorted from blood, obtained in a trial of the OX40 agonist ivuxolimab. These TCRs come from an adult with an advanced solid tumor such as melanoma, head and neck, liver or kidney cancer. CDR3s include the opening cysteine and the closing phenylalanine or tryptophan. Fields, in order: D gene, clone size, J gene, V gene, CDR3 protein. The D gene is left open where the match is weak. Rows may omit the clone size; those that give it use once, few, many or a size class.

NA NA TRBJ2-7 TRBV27 CASSSYSGAYYEQYF
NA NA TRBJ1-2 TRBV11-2 CASSLFRGYTF
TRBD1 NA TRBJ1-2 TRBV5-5 CASSLGISTGVSTNYGYTF
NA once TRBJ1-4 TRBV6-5 CASSKGQVNEKLFF
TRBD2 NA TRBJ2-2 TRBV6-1 CASSVERGEVGELFF
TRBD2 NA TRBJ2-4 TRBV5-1 CASSLEGTIGNIQYF
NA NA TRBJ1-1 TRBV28 CASSFMIRNAEAFF
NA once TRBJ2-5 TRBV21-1 CASSKPPGGDATRPKETQYF
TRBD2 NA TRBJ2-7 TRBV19 CASSTGTSVTYEQYF
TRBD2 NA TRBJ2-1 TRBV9 CASSGTSPSSYNEQFF
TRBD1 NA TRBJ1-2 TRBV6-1 CASRAGTGGNYGYTF
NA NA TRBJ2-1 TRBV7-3 CASSLGGENEQFF
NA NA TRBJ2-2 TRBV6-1 CASRPRQVTGELFF
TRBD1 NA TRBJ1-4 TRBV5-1 CASSYGQGAVEKLFF
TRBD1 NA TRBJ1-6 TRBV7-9 CASSSTTGGYNSPLHF
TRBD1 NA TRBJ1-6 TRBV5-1 CASSSKDRGASSYNSPLHF
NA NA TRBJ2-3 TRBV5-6 CASSTSGGSTDTQYF
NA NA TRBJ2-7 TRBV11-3 CASSATYEQYF
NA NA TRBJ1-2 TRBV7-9 CASSLAPRTGTYGYTF
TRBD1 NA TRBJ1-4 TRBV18 CASSPSPGQGAPDEKLFF
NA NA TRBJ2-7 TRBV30 CAWTTLVGQGEQYF
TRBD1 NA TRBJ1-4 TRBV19 CASRSTGVEKLFF
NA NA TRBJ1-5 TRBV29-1 CSVGGSNQPQHF
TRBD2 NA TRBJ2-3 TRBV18 CASSPAGEGQYF
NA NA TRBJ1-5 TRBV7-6 CASSLYGPQPQHF
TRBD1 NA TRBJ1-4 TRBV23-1 CASIPDRGNEKLFF
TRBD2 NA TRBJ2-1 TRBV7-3 CASSRGAGSYNEQFF
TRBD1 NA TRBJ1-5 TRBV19 CATLQGAMGQPQHF
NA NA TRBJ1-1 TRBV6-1 CASSEAPFNEAFF
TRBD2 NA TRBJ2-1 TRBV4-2 CASSPSIRTSGYNEQFF
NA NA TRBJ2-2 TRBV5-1 CASRPQGPGELFF
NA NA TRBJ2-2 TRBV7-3 CASSLTGGGGGELFF
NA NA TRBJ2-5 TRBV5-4 CASSFDSQETQYF
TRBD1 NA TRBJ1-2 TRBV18 CASSPSETGTGVYGYTF
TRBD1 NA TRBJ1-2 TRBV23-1 CASSGRGTGSDYGYTF
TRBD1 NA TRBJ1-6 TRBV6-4 CASRRTGGNNSPLHF
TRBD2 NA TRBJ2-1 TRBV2 CASISGVYNEQFF
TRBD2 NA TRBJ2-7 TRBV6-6 CASTHGASGRDEQYF
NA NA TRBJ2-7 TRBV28 CAISMAAIHYEQYF
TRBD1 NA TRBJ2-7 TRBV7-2 CASSLVGTGEYEQYF
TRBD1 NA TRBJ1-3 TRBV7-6 CASSVQSGQGLGNTIYF
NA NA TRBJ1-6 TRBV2 CASKEENFGSPLHF
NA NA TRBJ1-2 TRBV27 CASSLSGAAGNYGYTF
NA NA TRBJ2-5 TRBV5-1 CASSLVMGGETQYF
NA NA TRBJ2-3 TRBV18 CASSLAGAYTDTQYF
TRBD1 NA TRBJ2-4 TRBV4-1 CASSQGTGGALVNIQYF
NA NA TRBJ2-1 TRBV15 CATSREFNWPYNEQFF
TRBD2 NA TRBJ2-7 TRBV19 CASSALAGRLTSEQYF
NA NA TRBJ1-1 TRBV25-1 CASSDLDRISAF
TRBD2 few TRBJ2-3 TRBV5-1 CASSFTTSGGSDTQYF
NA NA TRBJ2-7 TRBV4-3 CASSRVGQPASYEQYF
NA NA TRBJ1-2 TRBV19 CASSNGGYYGYTF
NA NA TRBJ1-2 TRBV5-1 CASSVTQGIGGYTF
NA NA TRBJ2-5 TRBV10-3 CATFGQGPSGTQETQYF
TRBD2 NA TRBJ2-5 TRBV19 CASRPSGTYQETQYF